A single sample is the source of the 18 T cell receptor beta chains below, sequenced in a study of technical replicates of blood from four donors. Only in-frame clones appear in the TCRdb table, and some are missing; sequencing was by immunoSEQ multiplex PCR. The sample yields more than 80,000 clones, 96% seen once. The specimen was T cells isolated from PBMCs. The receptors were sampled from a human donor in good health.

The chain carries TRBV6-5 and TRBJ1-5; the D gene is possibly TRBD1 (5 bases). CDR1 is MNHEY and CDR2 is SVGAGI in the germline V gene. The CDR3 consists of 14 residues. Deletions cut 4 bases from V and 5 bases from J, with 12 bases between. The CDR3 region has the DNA TGTGCCAGCAGTTTCCGGGGGTTGTATCAGCCCCAGCATTTT. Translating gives CASSFRGLYQPQHF.

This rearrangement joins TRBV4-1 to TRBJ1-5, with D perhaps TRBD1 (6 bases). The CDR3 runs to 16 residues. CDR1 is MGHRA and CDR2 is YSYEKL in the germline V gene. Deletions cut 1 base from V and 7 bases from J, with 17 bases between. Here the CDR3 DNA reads TGCGCCAGCAGCCAAGGGACAGCGCGGGGGGGGCAGCCCCAGCATTTT. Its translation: CASSQGTARGGQPQHF.

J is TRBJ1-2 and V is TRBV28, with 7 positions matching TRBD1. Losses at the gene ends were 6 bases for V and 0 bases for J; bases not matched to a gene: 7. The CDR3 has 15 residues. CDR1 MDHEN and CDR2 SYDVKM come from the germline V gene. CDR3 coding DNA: TGTGCCAGCAGGGGCGGACAGGATCCTAACTATGGCTACACCTTC. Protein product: CASRGGQDPNYGYTF.

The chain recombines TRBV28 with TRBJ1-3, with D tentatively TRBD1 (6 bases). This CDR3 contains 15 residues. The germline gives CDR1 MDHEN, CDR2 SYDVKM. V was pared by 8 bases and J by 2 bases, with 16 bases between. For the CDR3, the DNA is TGTGCCAGCGGAATTTACGGGGGGCCTGGAAACACCATATATTTT. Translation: CASGIYGGPGNTIYF.

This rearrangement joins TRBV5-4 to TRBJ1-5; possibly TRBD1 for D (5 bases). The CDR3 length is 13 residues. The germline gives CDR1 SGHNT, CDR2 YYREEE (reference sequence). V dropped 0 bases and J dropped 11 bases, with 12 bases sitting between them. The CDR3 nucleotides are TGTGCCAGCAGCTTGGACGGGGGAAGGTCCCAGCATTTT. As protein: CASSLDGGRSQHF.

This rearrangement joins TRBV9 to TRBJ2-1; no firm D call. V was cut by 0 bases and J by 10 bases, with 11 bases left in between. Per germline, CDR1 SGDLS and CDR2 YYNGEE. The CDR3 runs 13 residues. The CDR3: CASSVAPPVEQFF. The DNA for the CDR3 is TGTGCCAGCAGCGTAGCCCCACCGGTAGAGCAGTTCTTC. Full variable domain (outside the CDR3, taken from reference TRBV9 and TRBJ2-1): DSGVTQTPKHLITATGQRVTLRCSPRSGDLSVYWYQQSLDQGLQFLIQYYNGEERAKGNILERFSAQQFPDLHSELNLSSLELGDSALYFCASSVAPPVEQFFGPGTRLTVL.

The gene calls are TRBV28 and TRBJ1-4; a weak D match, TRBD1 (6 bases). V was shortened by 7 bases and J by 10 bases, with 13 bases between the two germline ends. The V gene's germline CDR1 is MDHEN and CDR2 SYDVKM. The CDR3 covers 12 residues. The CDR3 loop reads CASNPGGVKLFF. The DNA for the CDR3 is TGTGCCAGCAATCCGGGGGGCGTAAAACTGTTTTTT.

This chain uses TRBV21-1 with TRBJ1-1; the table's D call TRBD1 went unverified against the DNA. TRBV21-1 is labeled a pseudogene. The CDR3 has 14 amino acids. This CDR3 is CASSFRDRGSEAFF. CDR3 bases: TGTGCCAGCAGCTTCCGGGACAGAGGTTCTGAAGCTTTCTTT.

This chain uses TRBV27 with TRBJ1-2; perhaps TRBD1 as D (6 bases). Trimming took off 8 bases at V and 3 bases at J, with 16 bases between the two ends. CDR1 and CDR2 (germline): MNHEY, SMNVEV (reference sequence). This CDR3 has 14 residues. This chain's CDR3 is CASSDGGAHYGYTF. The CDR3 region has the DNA TGTGCCAGCTCCGACGGGGGGGCCCACTATGGCTACACCTTC.

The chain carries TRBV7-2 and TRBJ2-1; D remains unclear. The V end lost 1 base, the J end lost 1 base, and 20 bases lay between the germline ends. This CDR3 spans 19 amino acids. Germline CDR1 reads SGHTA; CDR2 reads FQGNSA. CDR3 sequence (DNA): TGTGCCAGCAGCTTAGTCACCCAGCAGGTCCCCTTTTCCTACAATGAGCAGTTCTTC. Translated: CASSLVTQQVPFSYNEQFF.

CDR3 protein: CASSFSQGWTEAFF. In DNA, the CDR3 is TGTGCCAGCAGCTTTTCTCAGGGATGGACTGAAGCTTTCTTT. The chain carries TRBV11-3 and TRBJ1-1; D is perhaps TRBD1 (5 bases). Germline CDR1 is SGHNT and CDR2 is YENEEA. The CDR3 contains 14 residues. The V gene lost 3 bases and the J gene lost 5 bases, with 13 bases spanning the gap.

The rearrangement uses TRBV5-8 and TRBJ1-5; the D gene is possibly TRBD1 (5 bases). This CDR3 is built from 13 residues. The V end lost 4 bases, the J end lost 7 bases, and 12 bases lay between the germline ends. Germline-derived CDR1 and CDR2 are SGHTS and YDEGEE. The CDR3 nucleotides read TGTGCCAGCAGCCAAAGGGGACTCCAGCCCCAGCATTTT. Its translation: CASSQRGLQPQHF.

CDR3 residues: CASMSGTNEKLFF. Written as DNA, the CDR3 is TGTGCCAGCATGTCAGGAACTAATGAAAAACTGTTTTTT. J is TRBJ1-4 and V is TRBV2; D is ambiguous. V lost 7 bases and J 1 base, leaving 7 bases between the germline ends. The germline V gene encodes CDR1 SNHLY and CDR2 FYNNEI. The CDR3 extends over 13 amino acids. The whole variable domain, remainder taken from reference TRBV2 and TRBJ1-4, is EPEVTQTPSHQVTQMGQEVILRCVPISNHLYFYWYRQILGQKVEFLVSFYNNEISEKSEIFDDQFSVERPDGSNFTLKIRSTKLEDSAMYFCASMSGTNEKLFFGSGTQLSVL.

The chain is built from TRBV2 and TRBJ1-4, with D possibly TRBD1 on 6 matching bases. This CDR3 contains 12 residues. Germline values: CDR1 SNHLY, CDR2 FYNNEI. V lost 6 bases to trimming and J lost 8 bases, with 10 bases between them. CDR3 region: CASRDDREKLFF. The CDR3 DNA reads TGTGCCAGCAGGGACGACAGGGAAAAACTGTTTTTT.

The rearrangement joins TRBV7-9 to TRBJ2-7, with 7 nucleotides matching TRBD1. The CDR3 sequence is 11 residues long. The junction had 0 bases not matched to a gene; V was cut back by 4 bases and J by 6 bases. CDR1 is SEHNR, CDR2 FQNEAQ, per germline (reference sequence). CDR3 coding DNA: TGTGCCAGCAGCTCAGGGGGCGAGCAGTACTTC. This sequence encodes CASSSGGEQYF. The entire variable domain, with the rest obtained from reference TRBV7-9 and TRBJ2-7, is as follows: DTGVSQNPRHKITKRGQNVTFRCDPISEHNRLYWYRQTLGQGPEFLTYFQNEAQLEKSRLLSDRFSAERPKGSFSTLEIQRTEQGDSAMYLCASSSGGEQYFGPGTRLTVT.

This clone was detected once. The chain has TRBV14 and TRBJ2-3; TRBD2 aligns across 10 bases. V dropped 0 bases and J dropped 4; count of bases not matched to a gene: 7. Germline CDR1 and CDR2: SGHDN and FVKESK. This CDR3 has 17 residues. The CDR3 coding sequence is TGTGCCAGCAGCCAAGATACTAGCGGGATCGGTTCAGATACGCAGTATTTT. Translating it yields CASSQDTSGIGSDTQYF.

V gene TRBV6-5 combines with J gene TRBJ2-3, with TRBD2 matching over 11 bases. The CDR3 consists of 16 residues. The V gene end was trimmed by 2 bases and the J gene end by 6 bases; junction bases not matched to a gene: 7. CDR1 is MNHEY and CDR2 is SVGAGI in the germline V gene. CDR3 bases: TGTGCCAGCAGTTACATCCCTAGCGGGAGGACGGATACGCAGTATTTT. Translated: CASSYIPSGRTDTQYF.

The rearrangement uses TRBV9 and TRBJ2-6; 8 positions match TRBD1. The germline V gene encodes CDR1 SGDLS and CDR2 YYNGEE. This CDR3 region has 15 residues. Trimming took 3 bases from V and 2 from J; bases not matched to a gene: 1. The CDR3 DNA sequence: TGTGCCAGCAGCGCAGGGGGCCCTGGGGCCAACGTCCTGACTTTC. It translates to CASSAGGPGANVLTF.